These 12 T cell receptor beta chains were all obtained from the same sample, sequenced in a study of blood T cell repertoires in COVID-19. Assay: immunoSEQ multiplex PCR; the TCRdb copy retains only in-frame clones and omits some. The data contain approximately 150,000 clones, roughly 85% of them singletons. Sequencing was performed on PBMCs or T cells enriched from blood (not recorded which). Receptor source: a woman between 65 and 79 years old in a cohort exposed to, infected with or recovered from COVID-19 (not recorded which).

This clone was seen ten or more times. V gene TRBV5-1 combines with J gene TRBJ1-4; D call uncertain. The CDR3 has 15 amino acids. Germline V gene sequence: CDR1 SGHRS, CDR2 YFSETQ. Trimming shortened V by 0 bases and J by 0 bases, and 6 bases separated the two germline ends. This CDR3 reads CASSLGGATNEKLFF. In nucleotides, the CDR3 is TGCGCCAGCAGCTTGGGCGGGGCAACTAATGAAAAACTGTTTTTT. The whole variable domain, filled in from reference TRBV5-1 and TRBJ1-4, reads KAGVTQTPRYLIKTRGQQVTLSCSPISGHRSVSWYQQTPGQGLQFLFEYFSETQRNKGNFPGRFSGRQFSNSRSEMNVSTLELGDSALYLCASSLGGATNEKLFFGSGTQLSVL.

The CDR3 DNA reads as TGTGCCAGCTCAAATGACCAGGATTCCTACGAGCAGTACTTC. This gives the protein CASSNDQDSYEQYF. This chain joins TRBV18 and TRBJ2-7; D unclear. V was pared by 5 bases and J by 1 base, with 12 bases between. The germline V gene encodes CDR1 KGHSH and CDR2 LQKENI. The CDR3 consists of 14 residues.

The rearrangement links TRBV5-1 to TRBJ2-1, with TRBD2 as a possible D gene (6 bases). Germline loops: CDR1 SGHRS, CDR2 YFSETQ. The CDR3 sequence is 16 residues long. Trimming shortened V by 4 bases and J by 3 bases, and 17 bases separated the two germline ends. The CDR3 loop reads CASSPGVGVGYNEQFF. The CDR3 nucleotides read TGCGCCAGCAGCCCGGGGGTAGGAGTGGGCTACAATGAGCAGTTCTTC.

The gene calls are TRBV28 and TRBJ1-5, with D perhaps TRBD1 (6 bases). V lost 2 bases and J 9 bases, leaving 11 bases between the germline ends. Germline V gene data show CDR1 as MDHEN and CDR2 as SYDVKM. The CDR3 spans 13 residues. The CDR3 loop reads CASSLGGRGPQHF. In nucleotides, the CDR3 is TGTGCCAGCAGTTTAGGGGGCAGGGGGCCCCAGCATTTT.

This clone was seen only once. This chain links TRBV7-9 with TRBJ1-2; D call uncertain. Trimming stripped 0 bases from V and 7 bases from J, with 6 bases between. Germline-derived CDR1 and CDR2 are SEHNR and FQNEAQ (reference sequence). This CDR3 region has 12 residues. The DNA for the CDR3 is TGTGCCAGCAGCTTAGCGTTCAGTGGCTACACCTTC. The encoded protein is CASSLAFSGYTF.

CDR3 in DNA: TGTGCCAGCAGCATAGGACAGGGTCGCTCCTATAATTCACCCCTCCACTTT. Its protein product is CASSIGQGRSYNSPLHF. The chain combines TRBV9 with TRBJ1-6, with 8 bases fitting TRBD1. CDR1 and CDR2 (germline): SGDLS, YYNGEE. The CDR3 loop spans 17 amino acids. Unmatched junction bases numbered 6, after V lost 4 bases and J lost 0 bases. The variable domain in full, with the rest retrieved from reference TRBV9 and TRBJ1-6, is DSGVTQTPKHLITATGQRVTLRCSPRSGDLSVYWYQQSLDQGLQFLIQYYNGEERAKGNILERFSAQQFPDLHSELNLSSLELGDSALYFCASSIGQGRSYNSPLHFGNGTRLTVT.

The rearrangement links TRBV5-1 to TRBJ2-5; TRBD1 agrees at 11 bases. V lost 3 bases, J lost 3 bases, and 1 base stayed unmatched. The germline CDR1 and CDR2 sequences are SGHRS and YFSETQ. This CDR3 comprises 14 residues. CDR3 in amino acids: CASSWDRGKETQYF. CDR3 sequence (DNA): TGCGCCAGCAGCTGGGACAGGGGGAAAGAGACCCAGTACTTC.

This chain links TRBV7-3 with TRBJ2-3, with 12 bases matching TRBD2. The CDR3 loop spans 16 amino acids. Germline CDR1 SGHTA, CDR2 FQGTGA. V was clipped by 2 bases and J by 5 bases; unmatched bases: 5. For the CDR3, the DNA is TGTGCCAGCAGCTTAGGGGGACTAGCGGGCGGAGATACGCAGTATTTT. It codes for CASSLGGLAGGDTQYF.

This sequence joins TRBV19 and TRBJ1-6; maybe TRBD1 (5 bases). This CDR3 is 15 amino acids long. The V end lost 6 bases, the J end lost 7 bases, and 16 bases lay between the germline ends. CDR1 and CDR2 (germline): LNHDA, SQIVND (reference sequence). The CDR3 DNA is TGTGCCAGTAGGGGAGGGGCCATTCGGAATTCACCCCTCCACTTT. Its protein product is CASRGGAIRNSPLHF.

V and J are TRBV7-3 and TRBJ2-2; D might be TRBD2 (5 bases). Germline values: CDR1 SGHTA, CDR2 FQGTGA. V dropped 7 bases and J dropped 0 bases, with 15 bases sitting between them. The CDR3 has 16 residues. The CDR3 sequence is CASTSEARANTGELFF. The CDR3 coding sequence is TGTGCCAGCACTTCGGAAGCGAGGGCGAACACCGGGGAGCTGTTTTTT. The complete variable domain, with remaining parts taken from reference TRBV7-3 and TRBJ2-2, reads GAGVSQTPSNKVTEKGKYVELRCDPISGHTALYWYRQSLGQGPEFLIYFQGTGAADDSGLPNDRFFAVRPEGSVSTLKIQRTERGDSAVYLCASTSEARANTGELFFGEGSRLTVL.

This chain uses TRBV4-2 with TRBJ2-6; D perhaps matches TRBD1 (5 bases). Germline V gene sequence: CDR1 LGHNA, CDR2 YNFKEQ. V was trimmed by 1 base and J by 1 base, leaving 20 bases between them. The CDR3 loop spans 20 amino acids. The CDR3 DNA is TGTGCCAGCAGCCAAGGGGCAGGGCCTTTTGGTGCGTCTGGGGCCAACGTCCTGACTTTC. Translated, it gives CASSQGAGPFGASGANVLTF.

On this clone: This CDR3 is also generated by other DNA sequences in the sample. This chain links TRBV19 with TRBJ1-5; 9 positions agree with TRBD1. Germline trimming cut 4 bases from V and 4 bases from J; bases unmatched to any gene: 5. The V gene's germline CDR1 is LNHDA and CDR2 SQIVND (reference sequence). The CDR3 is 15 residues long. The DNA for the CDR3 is TGTGCCAGTAGTAGGGGACAGGGCTCGAATCAGCCCCAGCATTTT. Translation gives CASSRGQGSNQPQHF.